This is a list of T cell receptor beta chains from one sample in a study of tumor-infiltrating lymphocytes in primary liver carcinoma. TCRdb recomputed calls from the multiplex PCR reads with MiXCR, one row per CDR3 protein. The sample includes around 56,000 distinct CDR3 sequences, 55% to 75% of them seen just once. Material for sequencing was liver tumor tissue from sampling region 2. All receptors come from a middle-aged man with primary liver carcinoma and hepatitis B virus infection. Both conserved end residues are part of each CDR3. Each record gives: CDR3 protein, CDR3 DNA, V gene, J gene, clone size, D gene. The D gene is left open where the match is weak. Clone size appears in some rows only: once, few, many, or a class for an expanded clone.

CDR3aa: CASSIGLANGQYF
CDR3nt: TGTGCCAGCAGCATTGGGCTAGCTAACGGGCAGTACTTC
v_gene: TRBV5-5
j_gene: TRBJ2-7
abundance: .
d_gene: .

CDR3aa: CSARARTSGNF
CDR3nt: TGCAGTGCTAGAGCCAGGACTAGCGGAAATTTT
v_gene: TRBV20-1
j_gene: TRBJ2-3
abundance: .
d_gene: TRBD2

CDR3aa: CATSRGHTDTQYF
CDR3nt: TGTGCCACCAGCCGAGGACACACAGATACGCAGTATTTT
v_gene: TRBV14
j_gene: TRBJ2-3
abundance: once
d_gene: .

CDR3aa: CSFKLGQSIYGYTF
CDR3nt: TGCAGCTTCAAGCTTGGACAGTCGATCTATGGCTACACCTTC
v_gene: TRBV29-1
j_gene: TRBJ1-2
abundance: .
d_gene: .

CDR3aa: CASSLIVGETQYF
CDR3nt: TGTGCCAGCAGTTTAATAGTGGGAGAGACCCAGTACTTC
v_gene: TRBV12-3/TRBV12-4
j_gene: TRBJ2-5
abundance: many
d_gene: .

CDR3aa: CASRQVWTNPYEQYF
CDR3nt: TGTGCCAGCAGGCAAGTGTGGACTAATCCCTACGAGCAGTACTTC
v_gene: TRBV4-2
j_gene: TRBJ2-7
abundance: .
d_gene: .

CDR3aa: CASSYISTEALF
CDR3nt: TGTGCCAGTAGTTACATTAGCACTGAAGCTCTCTTT
v_gene: TRBV6-2/TRBV6-3
j_gene: TRBJ1-1
abundance: .
d_gene: .

CDR3aa: CAISPGIVQFF
CDR3nt: TGTGCCATTAGTCCCGGGATAGTGCAGTTCTTC
v_gene: TRBV12-3/TRBV12-4
j_gene: TRBJ2-1
abundance: .
d_gene: .

CDR3aa: CASNLALGGANSRELFF
CDR3nt: TGTGCCAGCAACTTAGCATTAGGAGGGGCGAACAGCCGGGAACTGTTTTTT
v_gene: TRBV11-2
j_gene: TRBJ2-2
abundance: once
d_gene: .

CDR3aa: CASGPSRGLVNTEAFF
CDR3nt: TGTGCCAGCGGCCCATCCAGAGGGCTGGTGAACACTGAAGCTTTCTTT
v_gene: TRBV11-2
j_gene: TRBJ1-1
abundance: .
d_gene: .

CDR3aa: CASSCRRRRETGELFF
CDR3nt: TGTGCCAGCAGTTGTCGTCGACGCAGGGAGACCGGGGAGCTGTTTTTT
v_gene: TRBV6-2/TRBV6-3
j_gene: TRBJ2-2
abundance: .
d_gene: .

CDR3aa: CASSPPIAGGPSETQYF
CDR3nt: TGTGCCAGCAGCCCCCCAATAGCGGGAGGGCCTTCAGAGACCCAGTACTTC
v_gene: TRBV7-8
j_gene: TRBJ2-5
abundance: .
d_gene: TRBD2

CDR3aa: CSVTSSSYGQYF
CDR3nt: TGCAGCGTGACTTCATCCTCTTACGGGCAGTACTTC
v_gene: TRBV29-1
j_gene: TRBJ2-7
abundance: .
d_gene: .

CDR3aa: CASMSASHLHF
CDR3nt: TGTGCCAGCATGTCCGCTTCACACCTCCACTTT
v_gene: TRBV6-1
j_gene: TRBJ1-6
abundance: .
d_gene: .

CDR3aa: CASSPMGAYEQYF
CDR3nt: TGTGCCAGCAGTCCCATGGGGGCCTACGAGCAGTACTTC
v_gene: TRBV6-2/TRBV6-3
j_gene: TRBJ2-7
abundance: .
d_gene: .

CDR3aa: CSRLTQVMKTQYF
CDR3nt: TGCAGCAGACTCACCCAGGTGATGAAGACCCAGTACTTC
v_gene: TRBV29-1
j_gene: TRBJ2-5
abundance: .
d_gene: .

CDR3aa: CARSLGPAGRTWELFF
CDR3nt: TGTGCCAGGAGCTTAGGACCAGCGGGACGGACCTGGGAGCTGTTTTTT
v_gene: TRBV11-3
j_gene: TRBJ2-2
abundance: .
d_gene: TRBD2

CDR3aa: CSVGAPTGTRVANYGYTF
CDR3nt: TGCAGCGTTGGGGCACCAACAGGAACTCGGGTGGCTAACTATGGCTACACCTTC
v_gene: TRBV29-1
j_gene: TRBJ1-2
abundance: .
d_gene: .

CDR3aa: CASNLTGVETQYF
CDR3nt: TGTGCCAGCAACTTGACAGGTGTGGAGACCCAGTACTTC
v_gene: TRBV5-4
j_gene: TRBJ2-5
abundance: .
d_gene: .

CDR3aa: CASSRTLVSPLLF
CDR3nt: TGTGCCAGCAGCCGGACTCTGGTTTCACCCCTCCTCTTT
v_gene: TRBV11-1
j_gene: TRBJ1-6
abundance: .
d_gene: .

CDR3aa: CASSYNPYEQYF
CDR3nt: TGTGCCAGCAGCTACAATCCGTACGAGCAGTACTTC
v_gene: TRBV6-2/TRBV6-3
j_gene: TRBJ2-7
abundance: few
d_gene: .

CDR3aa: CASSTLAEGPYEQYF
CDR3nt: TGTGCCAGCAGTACCTTGGCCGAGGGCCCGTACGAGCAGTACTTC
v_gene: TRBV6-1
j_gene: TRBJ2-7
abundance: few
d_gene: .

CDR3aa: CASSLTSSDYEQYF
CDR3nt: TGTGCCAGTTCCTTGACTAGCTCGGATTACGAGCAGTACTTC
v_gene: TRBV19
j_gene: TRBJ2-7
abundance: many
d_gene: TRBD2

CDR3aa: CASSTGGRGTDTQYF
CDR3nt: TGTGCCAGCAGCACCGGGGGGAGAGGCACAGATACGCAGTATTTT
v_gene: TRBV13
j_gene: TRBJ2-3
abundance: many
d_gene: TRBD2

CDR3aa: CARSQAGGGHEQYF
CDR3nt: TGTGCCCGCAGCCAAGCGGGGGGGGGCCACGAGCAGTACTTC
v_gene: TRBV14
j_gene: TRBJ2-7
abundance: .
d_gene: TRBD2

CDR3aa: CASSVALIGYTF
CDR3nt: TGTGCCAGCAGTGTAGCGCTCATAGGCTACACCTTC
v_gene: TRBV6-1
j_gene: TRBJ1-2
abundance: .
d_gene: .

CDR3aa: CASSEVENTKAFF
CDR3nt: TGTGCCAGCAGTGAGGTGGAGAACACTAAAGCTTTCTTT
v_gene: TRBV2
j_gene: TRBJ1-1
abundance: .
d_gene: .

CDR3aa: CSLVLTSGINEQYF
CDR3nt: TGCAGCCTTGTATTGACTAGCGGGATAAATGAGCAGTACTTC
v_gene: TRBV29-1
j_gene: TRBJ2-7
abundance: once
d_gene: TRBD2

CDR3aa: CASRQGQGVANEQYF
CDR3nt: TGCGCCAGCAGACAGGGACAGGGGGTTGCCAACGAGCAATACTTC
v_gene: TRBV5-1
j_gene: TRBJ2-7
abundance: .
d_gene: TRBD1

CDR3aa: CASSLEVWDEKLFF
CDR3nt: TGTGCCAGCAGCTTAGAGGTTTGGGACGAAAAACTGTTTTTT
v_gene: TRBV11-2
j_gene: TRBJ1-4
abundance: .
d_gene: .

CDR3aa: CASNLNLNIQYF
CDR3nt: TGTGCCAGCAATTTAAATCTAAACATTCAGTACTTC
v_gene: TRBV12-3/TRBV12-4
j_gene: TRBJ2-4
abundance: .
d_gene: .

CDR3aa: CASSQTLGGGNETQYF
CDR3nt: TGTGCCAGCAGCCAAACTCTTGGTGGGGGAAATGAGACCCAGTACTTC
v_gene: TRBV11-2
j_gene: TRBJ2-5
abundance: .
d_gene: .

CDR3aa: CASSPPVGLAGPANSGELFF
CDR3nt: TGTGCCAGCAGTCCGCCCGTGGGACTAGCGGGGCCAGCGAACAGCGGGGAGCTGTTTTTT
v_gene: TRBV6-6
j_gene: TRBJ2-2
abundance: .
d_gene: TRBD2

CDR3aa: CANSQTIALAGATNTQYF
CDR3nt: TGCGCCAACAGCCAGACCATTGCCCTAGCGGGAGCCACCAATACGCAGTATTTT
v_gene: TRBV4-1
j_gene: TRBJ2-3
abundance: once
d_gene: TRBD2

CDR3aa: CASSATLGTRGSGANVLTF
CDR3nt: TGTGCCAGCAGTGCAACCCTCGGGACTAGAGGCTCTGGGGCCAACGTCCTGACTTTC
v_gene: TRBV12-3/TRBV12-4
j_gene: TRBJ2-6
abundance: .
d_gene: TRBD2

CDR3aa: CASSEGLAGGHEQFF
CDR3nt: TGTGCCAGCAGTGAAGGGTTAGCGGGAGGCCATGAGCAGTTCTTC
v_gene: TRBV6-1
j_gene: TRBJ2-1
abundance: .
d_gene: TRBD2

CDR3aa: CATGGNAYEQYF
CDR3nt: TGTGCCACCGGGGGAAACGCCTACGAGCAGTACTTC
v_gene: TRBV24-1
j_gene: TRBJ2-7
abundance: once
d_gene: .

CDR3aa: CASSLDWLVVGFF
CDR3nt: TGTGCCAGCAGCTTAGATTGGCTAGTGGTGGGGTTCTTC
v_gene: TRBV11-2
j_gene: TRBJ2-1
abundance: .
d_gene: .

CDR3aa: CASSSTSGGLGETQYF
CDR3nt: TGTGCCAGTAGTTCAACTAGCGGGGGGTTGGGAGAGACCCAGTACTTC
v_gene: TRBV6-2/TRBV6-3
j_gene: TRBJ2-5
abundance: .
d_gene: TRBD2

CDR3aa: CASSYSTRQRADNGKLFF
CDR3nt: TGTGCCAGTAGTTACTCGACAAGACAGCGCGCCGATAATGGAAAACTGTTTTTT
v_gene: TRBV6-2/TRBV6-3
j_gene: TRBJ1-4
abundance: .
d_gene: .

CDR3aa: CAISGTGLSNQPLHF
CDR3nt: TGTGCCATCAGTGGAACAGGGTTGAGCAATCAGCCCCTGCATTTT
v_gene: TRBV6-1
j_gene: TRBJ1-5
abundance: .
d_gene: .

CDR3aa: CASSLAIYEQYF
CDR3nt: TGTGCCAGCAGCTTAGCGATATACGAGCAGTACTTC
v_gene: TRBV11-2
j_gene: TRBJ2-7
abundance: .
d_gene: .

CDR3aa: CASNLRALAGGSYNEQFF
CDR3nt: TGTGCCAGTAACTTAAGGGCACTAGCTGGAGGTTCCTACAATGAGCAGTTCTTC
v_gene: TRBV11-1
j_gene: TRBJ2-1
abundance: .
d_gene: .

CDR3aa: CSVWGTREIQFF
CDR3nt: TGTAGTGTGTGGGGGACACGGGAGATCCAGTTCTTC
v_gene: TRBV29-1
j_gene: TRBJ2-1
abundance: once
d_gene: .

CDR3aa: CARNPGQDYGYTF
CDR3nt: TGTGCCAGAAACCCGGGACAGGACTATGGCTACACCTTC
v_gene: TRBV11-2
j_gene: TRBJ1-2
abundance: .
d_gene: TRBD1

CDR3aa: CAGSQERGVRDERFF
CDR3nt: TGTGCCGGCAGCCAAGAGAGAGGGGTCAGGGATGAGCGGTTCTTC
v_gene: TRBV4-2
j_gene: TRBJ2-1
abundance: .
d_gene: .

CDR3aa: CDNSQTLGGWKETQYF
CDR3nt: TGTGACAACAGCCAAACTCTTGGCGGGTGGAAAGAGACCCAGTACTTC
v_gene: TRBV11-2
j_gene: TRBJ2-5
abundance: .
d_gene: .

CDR3aa: CASSFSGCEQYF
CDR3nt: TGTGCCAGCAGTTTTAGCGGGTGCGAGCAATACTTC
v_gene: TRBV12-3/TRBV12-4
j_gene: TRBJ2-7
abundance: .
d_gene: TRBD2

CDR3aa: CASTIASGHTEAFF
CDR3nt: TGTGCCAGCACGATTGCATCAGGGCACACTGAAGCTTTCTTT
v_gene: TRBV12-3/TRBV12-4
j_gene: TRBJ1-1
abundance: many
d_gene: .

CDR3aa: CAISDTVDTESFF
CDR3nt: TGTGCCATTAGTGACACAGTGGACACTGAATCTTTCTTT
v_gene: TRBV10-3
j_gene: TRBJ1-1
abundance: .
d_gene: .

CDR3aa: CASQTPGGGKESEYF
CDR3nt: TGTGCCAGCCAAACTCCTGGCGGAGGGAAAGAGAGCGAGTACTTC
v_gene: TRBV11-2
j_gene: TRBJ2-5
abundance: .
d_gene: .

CDR3aa: CASSEEEDQPQYF
CDR3nt: TGTGCCAGCAGTGAGGAGGAGGATCAACCCCAGTATTTT
v_gene: TRBV6-1
j_gene: TRBJ2-3
abundance: .
d_gene: .

CDR3aa: CASSRDVGLAGNTIYF
CDR3nt: TGTGCCAGCAGCCGGGATGTAGGCCTCGCTGGAAACACCATATATTTT
v_gene: TRBV4-2
j_gene: TRBJ1-3
abundance: .
d_gene: .